The 29 T cell receptor beta chains presented below share a single source sample, sequenced in a study of long-term antiretroviral therapy in people with HIV. Version v3.0 of the immunoSEQ assay was performed at survey level. Measured with immunoSEQ multiplex PCR; TCRdb has only the in-frame clones, and not every one. The data show 20,000 to 25,000 clones, approximately 85% seen once. Specimen: unsorted PBMCs, collected 1.5 years after starting antiretroviral therapy. These receptors all stem from a man aged 25-40 years with HIV.

This clone was counted once. This sequence joins TRBV28 and TRBJ1-5; 8 nucleotides match TRBD1. Per the germline V gene, CDR1 is MDHEN and CDR2 is SYDVKM. The CDR3 runs to 18 residues. The ends lost 3 bases at V and 1 base at J; junction bases unmatched: 11. The DNA for the CDR3 is TGTGCCAGCAGTTTCTCCGCCGACAGGGGAAGGAGCAATCAGCCCCAGCATTTT. This gives the protein CASSFSADRGRSNQPQHF.

The rearrangement joins TRBV2 to TRBJ2-7; 8 bases align to TRBD1. CDR3 size: 14 residues. The ends lost 1 base at V and 5 bases at J; junction bases unmatched: 4. Germline CDR1 reads SNHLY; CDR2 reads FYNNEI. The DNA for the CDR3 is TGTGCCAGCAGTGAAGATGGACAGGGACACGAGCAGTACTTC. It specifies CASSEDGQGHEQYF.

The genes are TRBV30 and TRBJ1-1; 7 bases agree with TRBD1. In germline, CDR1 is GTSNPN, CDR2 SVGIG (reference sequence). CDR3 length equals 12 residues. V lost 6 bases and J lost 4; bases outside the gene matches: 5. The CDR3 nucleotides are TGTGCCTGTTCCAGGGGGGGCACTGAAGCTTTCTTT. As protein: CACSRGGTEAFF.

This rearrangement joins TRBV27 to TRBJ1-2, with 7 bases lining up with TRBD1. Germline V lookup: CDR1 MNHEY, CDR2 SMNVEV (reference sequence). There are 15 residues in the CDR3. Unmatched junction bases numbered 13, after V lost 5 bases and J lost 7 bases. The CDR3 loop is CASSLQGRGRGGYTF. CDR3 sequence (DNA): TGTGCCAGCAGTCTACAGGGGAGGGGTCGAGGTGGCTACACCTTC.

This clone is classed as medium-sized (0.01 to 0.1%). The chain joins TRBV2 to TRBJ1-2; a weak D match, TRBD1 (5 bases). V gave up 4 bases and J gave up 7 bases, with 19 bases separating them. The CDR3 totals 15 residues. Germline CDR1 SNHLY, CDR2 FYNNEI. The CDR3 DNA is TGTGCCAGCAGTGCTTCTGAGGGGTACCTGGGTGGCTACACCTTC. It is translated as CASSASEGYLGGYTF.

The J gene is TRBJ2-2, the V gene TRBV9, with D maybe TRBD2 (6 bases). V shed 4 bases and J shed 6 bases, with 10 bases lying between them. Germline assignment: CDR1 SGDLS and CDR2 YYNGEE. This CDR3 comprises 13 residues. CDR3 in DNA: TGTGCCAGCAGCCCCCGGGAGTCCGGGGAGCTGTTTTTT. This encodes CASSPRESGELFF.

This chain joins TRBV9 and TRBJ2-7; the match to TRBD2 covers 7 bases. CDR1 and CDR2 (germline): SGDLS, YYNGEE. This CDR3 has 15 residues. Trimming cost V 3 bases and J 2 bases; bases outside gene matches: 8. In DNA, the CDR3 is TGTGCCAGCAGCGGGGCGGGAGTCTCACCCTACGAGCAGTACTTC. Translating gives CASSGAGVSPYEQYF. The full variable domain, in which reference TRBV9 and TRBJ2-7 provide the parts outside the CDR3, is DSGVTQTPKHLITATGQRVTLRCSPRSGDLSVYWYQQSLDQGLQFLIQYYNGEERAKGNILERFSAQQFPDLHSELNLSSLELGDSALYFCASSGAGVSPYEQYFGPGTRLTVT.

The CDR3 DNA sequence: TGTGCCAGCAGGGCAGGGGTCACTGAAGCTTTCTTT. Its translation: CASRAGVTEAFF. This chain joins TRBV6-5 and TRBJ1-1; TRBD1 might be the D (6 bases). Trimming cost V 6 bases and J 4 bases, with 9 bases left between them. Per germline, CDR1 MNHEY and CDR2 SVGAGI. The CDR3 has 12 residues.

The chain recombines TRBV7-2 with TRBJ2-2, with TRBD2 as a possible D gene (7 bases). Germline V gene data show CDR1 as SGHTA and CDR2 as FQGNSA. Trimming removed 5 bases at V and 1 base at J, with 14 bases between. The CDR3 is 16 amino acids. The CDR3 is CASSPRRGGNTGELFF. The CDR3 DNA sequence: TGTGCCAGCAGCCCTCGAAGGGGGGGGAACACCGGGGAGCTGTTTTTT.

V and J are TRBV27 and TRBJ2-7, with TRBD1 identical over 8 bases. Germline-derived CDR1 and CDR2 are MNHEY and SMNVEV (reference sequence). Trimming cost V 1 base and J 2 bases; bases outside gene matches: 1. The CDR3 contains 14 residues. In DNA form, the CDR3 reads TGTGCCAGCAGTTTATACAGGGGGACCTACGAGCAGTACTTC. Protein sequence: CASSLYRGTYEQYF.

The genes are TRBV5-6 and TRBJ2-7, with a tentative D call TRBD1 (6 bases). Per germline, CDR1 SGHDT and CDR2 YYEEEE. Deletions cut 3 bases from V and 1 base from J, with 14 bases between. CDR3 length: 15 residues. DNA of the CDR3: TGTGCCAGCAGCTGGGTGGGGGCCAGGTCCTACGAGCAGTACTTC. It specifies CASSWVGARSYEQYF.

This CDR3 is CASSYSPVGKSYEQYF. The CDR3 DNA follows: TGTGCCAGCAGTTACTCTCCGGTGGGGAAAAGCTACGAGCAGTACTTC. This sequence joins TRBV6-5 and TRBJ2-7; D is unresolved. In germline, CDR1 is MNHEY, CDR2 SVGAGI. Trimming took 0 bases from V and 3 from J, leaving 15 bases between them. The CDR3 runs to 16 residues.

This chain connects TRBV6-6 to TRBJ2-5; unclear D gene. Germline V gene data show CDR1 as MNHNY and CDR2 as SVGAGI (reference sequence). The CDR3 is made up of 11 amino acids. V dropped 2 bases and J dropped 5 bases, with 3 bases sitting between them. The DNA of the CDR3 is TGTGCCAGCAGTTACGGGGAGACCCAGTACTTC. This sequence encodes CASSYGETQYF.

The V call is TRBV7-9, the J call TRBJ1-2; D gene uncertain. Germline V CDR1 and CDR2: SEHNR, FQNEAQ (reference sequence). Trimming shortened V by 1 base and J by 0 bases, and 9 bases separated the two germline ends. The CDR3 has 15 amino acids. DNA of the CDR3: TGTGCCAGCAGCTTAGGCGGAGGGACTAACTATGGCTACACCTTC. Translated, it gives CASSLGGGTNYGYTF. Supplemented by reference TRBV7-9 and TRBJ1-2, the full variable domain reads DTGVSQNPRHKITKRGQNVTFRCDPISEHNRLYWYRQTLGQGPEFLTYFQNEAQLEKSRLLSDRFSAERPKGSFSTLEIQRTEQGDSAMYLCASSLGGGTNYGYTFGSGTRLTVV.

This clone is a singleton in its sample. The gene calls are TRBV9 and TRBJ1-1; the D is unclear. The V and J ends lost 2 bases and 3 bases respectively, with 8 bases between them. Per germline, CDR1 SGDLS and CDR2 YYNGEE. The CDR3 covers 13 residues. The CDR3 nucleotides read TGTGCCAGCAGCGTCGAGAGTTACACTGAAGCTTTCTTT. This codes for CASSVESYTEAFF. The complete variable domain, with remaining parts taken from reference TRBV9 and TRBJ1-1, reads DSGVTQTPKHLITATGQRVTLRCSPRSGDLSVYWYQQSLDQGLQFLIQYYNGEERAKGNILERFSAQQFPDLHSELNLSSLELGDSALYFCASSVESYTEAFFGQGTRLTVV.

The rearrangement uses TRBV19 and TRBJ1-5; 9 bases line up with TRBD1. The CDR3 loop spans 16 amino acids. V was pared by 5 bases and J by 5 bases, with 10 bases of the junction left unmatched. The germline gives CDR1 LNHDA, CDR2 SQIVND (reference sequence). This CDR3 is CASSWDRERGDQPQHF. The CDR3 DNA follows: TGTGCCAGTAGTTGGGACAGGGAGAGAGGTGATCAGCCCCAGCATTTT.

The chain combines TRBV11-2 with TRBJ1-2, with D unresolved. Trimming shortened V by 4 bases and J by 8 bases, and 14 bases separated the two germline ends. The CDR3 is 13 amino acids. Germline assignment: CDR1 SGHAT and CDR2 FQNNGV. The CDR3 DNA is TGTGCCAGCAGCTCATTGGGGAGTAGAGGCTACACCTTC. It specifies CASSSLGSRGYTF.

The table lists this clone with a count of one. The rearrangement joins TRBV30 to TRBJ1-1, with 8 bases fitting TRBD1. CDR3 length equals 12 residues. With 0 bases clipped from V and 7 bases from J, the junction kept 1 base outside the gene matches. Per the germline V gene, CDR1 is GTSNPN and CDR2 is SVGIG (reference sequence). CDR3 in amino acids: CAWSVGTGEAFF. CDR3 nucleotides: TGTGCCTGGAGTGTGGGGACAGGTGAAGCTTTCTTT.

The V gene is TRBV28, the J gene TRBJ1-5; 7 bases are a match to TRBD1. V shed 9 bases, J shed 0 bases, and the junction held 8 bases outside the gene matches. CDR3 length: 15 residues. From germline, CDR1 is MDHEN and CDR2 SYDVKM. The CDR3 sequence: CASRTDRHSNQPQHF. As DNA, the CDR3 is TGTGCCAGTCGCACGGACAGGCATAGCAATCAGCCCCAGCATTTT.

J is TRBJ2-7 and V is TRBV4-1, with unresolved D. This CDR3 comprises 15 residues. Trimming shortened V by 0 bases and J by 3 bases, and 12 bases separated the two germline ends. From germline, CDR1 is MGHRA and CDR2 YSYEKL. CDR3 in amino acids: CASSQDRGRNYEQYF. CDR3 coding DNA: TGCGCCAGCAGCCAAGACCGCGGACGCAACTACGAGCAGTACTTC.

This clone occurred a few times. The V and J genes are TRBV5-1 and TRBJ2-2; a possible D gene is TRBD1 (6 bases). Trimming pared 6 bases from V and 4 bases from J, leaving 16 bases between. The germline gives CDR1 SGHRS, CDR2 YFSETQ. The CDR3 runs 15 residues. CDR3 DNA sequence: TGCGCCAGCATACCCGGGACAAGTTTCACCGGGGAGCTGTTTTTT. This gives the protein CASIPGTSFTGELFF. The whole variable domain, remainder taken from reference TRBV5-1 and TRBJ2-2, is KAGVTQTPRYLIKTRGQQVTLSCSPISGHRSVSWYQQTPGQGLQFLFEYFSETQRNKGNFPGRFSGRQFSNSRSEMNVSTLELGDSALYLCASIPGTSFTGELFFGEGSRLTVL.

The J gene is TRBJ2-5, the V gene TRBV28; the match to TRBD1 covers 7 bases. Germline values: CDR1 MDHEN, CDR2 SYDVKM. The CDR3 loop spans 14 amino acids. V trimming: 3 bases; J trimming: 1 base; junction bases outside the gene matches: 2. CDR3 sequence: CASSLGTVQETQYF. Here the CDR3 DNA reads TGTGCCAGCAGTTTGGGGACAGTCCAAGAGACCCAGTACTTC.

V is TRBV27 and J is TRBJ1-1; 9 nucleotides agree with TRBD1. Germline-derived CDR1 and CDR2 are MNHEY and SMNVEV (reference sequence). The CDR3 length is 14 residues. J lost 5 bases, V lost 1 base, and 2 bases had no gene match. CDR3 in DNA: TGTGCCAGCAGTTTATTCGGACAGGGGACTGAAGCTTTCTTT. This gives the protein CASSLFGQGTEAFF.

V is TRBV27 and J is TRBJ2-1; no firm D call. Trimming removed 2 bases from V and 7 bases from J, with 3 bases in between. The germline CDR1 and CDR2 sequences are MNHEY and SMNVEV (reference sequence). The CDR3 runs 11 residues. The CDR3 sequence is CASSLGNEQFF. The CDR3 DNA follows: TGTGCCAGCAGTTTAGGTAATGAGCAGTTCTTC.

This sequence joins TRBV7-3 and TRBJ2-3; D is unresolved. Trimming took 4 bases from V and 1 from J, leaving 18 bases between them. The CDR3 contains 17 residues. Germline CDR1 SGHTA, CDR2 FQGTGA. CDR3 amino acids: CASSSAPPGIGTDTQYF. CDR3 coding DNA: TGTGCCAGCAGCTCAGCCCCCCCGGGTATAGGCACAGATACGCAGTATTTT.

This clone was found a few times. The chain joins TRBV28 to TRBJ2-3, with D perhaps TRBD2 (5 bases). V was clipped by 6 bases and J by 0 bases, with 7 bases between them. This CDR3 has 13 residues. The germline V gene encodes CDR1 MDHEN and CDR2 SYDVKM. The DNA of the CDR3 is TGTGCCAGCAGCGAGGGAAGCACAGATACGCAGTATTTT. Its protein is CASSEGSTDTQYF.

This clone came up a few times. This rearrangement joins TRBV11-2 to TRBJ2-7; tentative D call: TRBD2 (5 bases). CDR1 is SGHAT and CDR2 is FQNNGV in the germline V gene. The CDR3 covers 16 residues. Trimming pared 5 bases from V and 0 bases from J, leaving 17 bases between. The CDR3 region is CASSQKEGFSSYEQYF. CDR3 DNA: TGTGCCAGCAGCCAGAAAGAGGGATTTAGCTCCTACGAGCAGTACTTC.

V usage is TRBV4-1 and J usage is TRBJ1-6; the D is unclear. This CDR3 contains 17 residues. Per the germline V gene, CDR1 is MGHRA and CDR2 is YSYEKL. Deletions cut 0 bases from V and 5 bases from J, with 14 bases between. The CDR3 sequence is CASSQESPTPDNSPLHF. CDR3 bases: TGCGCCAGCAGCCAAGAGAGCCCGACGCCGGATAATTCACCCCTCCACTTT.

V and J are TRBV10-3 and TRBJ2-5; the D gene could be TRBD1 or TRBD2 (6 bases each). This CDR3 comprises 14 residues. Between the trimmed V and J ends, which lost 3 bases and 7 bases, there was a span of 15 bases. In germline, CDR1 is ENHRY, CDR2 SYGVKD. The CDR3 sequence is CAISDPGGRGTQYF. The CDR3 nucleotides read TGTGCCATCAGTGACCCCGGGGGCCGGGGGACCCAGTACTTC.